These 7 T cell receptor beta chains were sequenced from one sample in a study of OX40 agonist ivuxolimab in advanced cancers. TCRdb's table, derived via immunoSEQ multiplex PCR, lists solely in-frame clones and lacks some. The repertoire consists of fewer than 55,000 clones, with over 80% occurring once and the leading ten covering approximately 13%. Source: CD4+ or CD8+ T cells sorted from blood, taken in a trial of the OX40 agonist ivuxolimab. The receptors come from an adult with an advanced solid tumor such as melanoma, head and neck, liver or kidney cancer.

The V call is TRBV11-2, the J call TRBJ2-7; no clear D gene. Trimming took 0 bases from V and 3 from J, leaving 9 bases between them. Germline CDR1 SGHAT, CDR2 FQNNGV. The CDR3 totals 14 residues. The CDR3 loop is CASSLDVDGYEQYF. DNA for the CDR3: TGTGCCAGCAGCTTAGATGTGGACGGCTACGAGCAGTACTTC.

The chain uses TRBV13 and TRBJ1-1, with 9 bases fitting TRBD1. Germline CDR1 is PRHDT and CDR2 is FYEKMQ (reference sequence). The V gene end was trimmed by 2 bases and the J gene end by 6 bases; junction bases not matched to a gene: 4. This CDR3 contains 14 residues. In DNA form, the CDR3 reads TGTGCCAGCAGCTTATGGGACAGGGCGGCTGAAGCTTTCTTT. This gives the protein CASSLWDRAAEAFF.

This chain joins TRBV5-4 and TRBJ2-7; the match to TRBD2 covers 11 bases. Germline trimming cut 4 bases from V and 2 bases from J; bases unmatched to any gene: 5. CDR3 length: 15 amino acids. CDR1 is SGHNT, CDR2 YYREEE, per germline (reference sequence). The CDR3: CASSMGLAAAYEQYF. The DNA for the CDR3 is TGTGCCAGCAGCATGGGACTAGCGGCAGCCTACGAGCAGTACTTC. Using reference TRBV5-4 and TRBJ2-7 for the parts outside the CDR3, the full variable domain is ETGVTQSPTHLIKTRGQQVTLRCSSQSGHNTVSWYQQALGQGPQFIFQYYREEENGRGNFPPRFSGLQFPNYSSELNVNALELDDSALYLCASSMGLAAAYEQYFGPGTRLTVT.

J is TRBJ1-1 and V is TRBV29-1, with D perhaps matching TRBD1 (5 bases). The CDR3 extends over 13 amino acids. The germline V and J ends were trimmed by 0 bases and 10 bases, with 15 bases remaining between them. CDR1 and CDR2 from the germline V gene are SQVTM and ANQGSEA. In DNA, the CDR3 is TGCAGCGTTGAAGATCGTCCCCAGGGTGGAGCTTTCTTT. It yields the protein CSVEDRPQGGAFF.

CDR3 amino acids: CASSLLAFGGVGETQYF. As DNA, the CDR3 is TGTGCCAGCAGTTTACTTGCCTTTGGCGGCGTCGGAGAGACCCAGTACTTC. J is TRBJ2-5 and V is TRBV28, with D unclear. The CDR3 totals 17 residues. Trimming shortened V by 2 bases and J by 4 bases, and 20 bases separated the two germline ends. In germline, CDR1 is MDHEN, CDR2 SYDVKM.

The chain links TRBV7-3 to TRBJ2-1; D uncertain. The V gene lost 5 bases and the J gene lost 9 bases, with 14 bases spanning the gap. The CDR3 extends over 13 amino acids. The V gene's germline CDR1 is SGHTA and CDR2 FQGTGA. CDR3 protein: CASSPGLDGEQFF. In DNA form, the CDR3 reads TGTGCCAGCAGCCCAGGCTTGGACGGTGAGCAGTTCTTC. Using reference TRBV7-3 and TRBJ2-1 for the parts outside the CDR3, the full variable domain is GAGVSQTPSNKVTEKGKYVELRCDPISGHTALYWYRQSLGQGPEFLIYFQGTGAADDSGLPNDRFFAVRPEGSVSTLKIQRTERGDSAVYLCASSPGLDGEQFFGPGTRLTVL.

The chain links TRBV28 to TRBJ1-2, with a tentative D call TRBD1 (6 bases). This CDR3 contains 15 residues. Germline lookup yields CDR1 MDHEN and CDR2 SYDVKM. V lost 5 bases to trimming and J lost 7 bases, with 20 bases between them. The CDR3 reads CASSGGPGAGGGYTF. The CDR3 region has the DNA TGTGCCAGCAGTGGGGGGCCGGGGGCAGGCGGTGGCTACACCTTC.